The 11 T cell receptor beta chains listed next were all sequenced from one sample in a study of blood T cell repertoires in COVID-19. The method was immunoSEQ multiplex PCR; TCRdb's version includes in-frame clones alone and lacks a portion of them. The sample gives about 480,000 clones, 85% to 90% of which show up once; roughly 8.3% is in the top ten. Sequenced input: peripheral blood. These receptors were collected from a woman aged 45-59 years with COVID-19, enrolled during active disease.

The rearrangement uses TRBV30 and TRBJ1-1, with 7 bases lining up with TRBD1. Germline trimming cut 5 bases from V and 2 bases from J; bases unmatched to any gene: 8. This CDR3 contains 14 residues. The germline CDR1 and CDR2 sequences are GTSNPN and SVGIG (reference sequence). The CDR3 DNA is TGTGCCTGGGTACGAGGGGGCCTCAACACTGAAGCTTTCTTT. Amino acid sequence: CAWVRGGLNTEAFF.

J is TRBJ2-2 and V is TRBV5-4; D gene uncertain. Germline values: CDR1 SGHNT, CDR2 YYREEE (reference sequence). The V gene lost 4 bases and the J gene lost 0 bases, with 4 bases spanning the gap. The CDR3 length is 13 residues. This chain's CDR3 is CASSHPNTGELFF. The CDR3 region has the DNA TGTGCCAGCAGCCATCCGAACACCGGGGAGCTGTTTTTT. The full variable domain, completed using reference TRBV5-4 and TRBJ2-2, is ETGVTQSPTHLIKTRGQQVTLRCSSQSGHNTVSWYQQALGQGPQFIFQYYREEENGRGNFPPRFSGLQFPNYSSELNVNALELDDSALYLCASSHPNTGELFFGEGSRLTVL.

The CDR3 loop reads CASSVAGAHTEAFF. The CDR3 DNA is TGTGCCAGCAGCGTAGCAGGGGCGCACACTGAAGCTTTCTTT. This chain connects TRBV9 to TRBJ1-1, with a possible D match to TRBD1 (6 bases). V lost 0 bases to trimming and J lost 3 bases, with 9 bases between them. The CDR3 length is 14 residues. The germline V gene encodes CDR1 SGDLS and CDR2 YYNGEE.

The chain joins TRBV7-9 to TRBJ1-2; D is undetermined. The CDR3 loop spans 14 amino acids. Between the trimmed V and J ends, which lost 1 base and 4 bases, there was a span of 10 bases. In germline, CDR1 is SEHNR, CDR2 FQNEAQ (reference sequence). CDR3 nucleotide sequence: TGTGCCAGCAGCTTAGAACCCCGGGTCTATGGCTACACCTTC. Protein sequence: CASSLEPRVYGYTF. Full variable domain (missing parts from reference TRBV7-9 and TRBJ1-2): DTGVSQNPRHKITKRGQNVTFRCDPISEHNRLYWYRQTLGQGPEFLTYFQNEAQLEKSRLLSDRFSAERPKGSFSTLEIQRTEQGDSAMYLCASSLEPRVYGYTFGSGTRLTVV.

CDR3 loop: CASSDFRQGAHYGYTF. The CDR3 DNA reads TGTGCCAGCAGTGATTTTCGACAGGGGGCTCACTATGGCTACACCTTC. The genes are TRBV6-1 and TRBJ1-2; TRBD1 matches 10 bases. CDR1 and CDR2 (germline): MNHNS, SASEGT. Losses at the gene ends were 3 bases for V and 3 bases for J; bases not matched to a gene: 7. CDR3 length: 16 residues.

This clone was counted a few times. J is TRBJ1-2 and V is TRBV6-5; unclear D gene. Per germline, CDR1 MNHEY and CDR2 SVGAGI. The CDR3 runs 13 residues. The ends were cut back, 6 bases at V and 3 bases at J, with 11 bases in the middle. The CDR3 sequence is CASSPGVHYGYTF. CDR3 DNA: TGTGCCAGCAGCCCCGGGGTCCACTATGGCTACACCTTC.

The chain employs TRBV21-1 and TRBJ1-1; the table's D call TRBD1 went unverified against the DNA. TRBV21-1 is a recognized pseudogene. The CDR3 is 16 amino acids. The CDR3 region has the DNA TGTGCCAGCAGCAAAGAGGAAGGGACAATGAACACTGAAGCTTTCTTT. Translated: CASSKEEGTMNTEAFF.

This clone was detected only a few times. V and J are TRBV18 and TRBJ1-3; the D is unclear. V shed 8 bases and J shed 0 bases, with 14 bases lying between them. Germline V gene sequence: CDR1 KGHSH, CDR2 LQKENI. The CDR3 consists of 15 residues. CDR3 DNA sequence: TGTGCCAGCGTGAGCCGGGGAGCCTCTGGAAACACCATATATTTT. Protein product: CASVSRGASGNTIYF. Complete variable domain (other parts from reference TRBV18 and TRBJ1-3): NAGVMQNPRHLVRRRGQEARLRCSPMKGHSHVYWYRQLPEEGLKFMVYLQKENIIDESGMPKERFSAEFPKEGPSILRIQQVVRGDSAAYFCASVSRGASGNTIYFGEGSWLTVV.

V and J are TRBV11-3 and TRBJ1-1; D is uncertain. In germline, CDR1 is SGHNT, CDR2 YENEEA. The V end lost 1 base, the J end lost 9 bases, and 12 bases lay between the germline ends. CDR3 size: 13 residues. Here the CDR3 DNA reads TGTGCCAGCAGCTTAGGGAGGGATGCTAAAGCTTTCTTT. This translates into CASSLGRDAKAFF.

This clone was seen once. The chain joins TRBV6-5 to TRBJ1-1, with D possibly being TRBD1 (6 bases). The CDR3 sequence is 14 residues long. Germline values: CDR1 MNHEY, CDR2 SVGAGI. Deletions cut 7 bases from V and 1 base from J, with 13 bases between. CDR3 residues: CASTDRWENTEAFF. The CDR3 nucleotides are TGTGCCAGCACCGACAGGTGGGAGAACACTGAAGCTTTCTTT.

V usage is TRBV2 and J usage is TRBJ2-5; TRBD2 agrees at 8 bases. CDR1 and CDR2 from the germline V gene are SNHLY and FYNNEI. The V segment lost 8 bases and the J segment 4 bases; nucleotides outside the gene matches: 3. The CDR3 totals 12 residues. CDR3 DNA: TGTGCCAGCGGCAGCGGGAGAGAGACCCAGTACTTC. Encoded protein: CASGSGRETQYF. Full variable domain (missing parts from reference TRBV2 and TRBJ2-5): EPEVTQTPSHQVTQMGQEVILRCVPISNHLYFYWYRQILGQKVEFLVSFYNNEISEKSEIFDDQFSVERPDGSNFTLKIRSTKLEDSAMYFCASGSGRETQYFGPGTRLLVL.